The T cell receptor beta chain under discussion was sequenced for a study of PD-1 blockade in classical Hodgkin lymphoma. The data were produced by immunoSEQ multiplex PCR, yet TCRdb's version contains in-frame clones alone and is incomplete. This sample has over 25,000 clones, with less than 90% found just once. Exposure to brentuximab vedotin varied, and each patient had relapsed following autologous stem cell transplantation. Findings and caveats of the study: Newly diagnosed patients had baseline TCR diversity that was reportedly lower than that of healthy donors. Only CD4+ TCR diversity, not CD8+, had risen significantly by C4D1.

A word on this clone: Its antigen is currently unknown.

The CDR3 consists of 15 residues. V lost 5 bases and J 4 bases, leaving 15 bases between the germline ends. Per the germline V gene, CDR1 is SNHLY and CDR2 is FYNNEI. The V call is TRBV2, the J call TRBJ2-1; D may be TRBD2 (7 bases). Specimen: peripheral blood mononuclear cells (PBMCs), collected before the second cycle of nivolumab. The clonotype originates from a human donor with classical Hodgkin lymphoma. CDR3 nucleotides: TGTGCCAGCAGTAGGGGGGGGGAATATTACAATGAGCAGTTCTTC. Protein product: CASSRGGEYYNEQFF.